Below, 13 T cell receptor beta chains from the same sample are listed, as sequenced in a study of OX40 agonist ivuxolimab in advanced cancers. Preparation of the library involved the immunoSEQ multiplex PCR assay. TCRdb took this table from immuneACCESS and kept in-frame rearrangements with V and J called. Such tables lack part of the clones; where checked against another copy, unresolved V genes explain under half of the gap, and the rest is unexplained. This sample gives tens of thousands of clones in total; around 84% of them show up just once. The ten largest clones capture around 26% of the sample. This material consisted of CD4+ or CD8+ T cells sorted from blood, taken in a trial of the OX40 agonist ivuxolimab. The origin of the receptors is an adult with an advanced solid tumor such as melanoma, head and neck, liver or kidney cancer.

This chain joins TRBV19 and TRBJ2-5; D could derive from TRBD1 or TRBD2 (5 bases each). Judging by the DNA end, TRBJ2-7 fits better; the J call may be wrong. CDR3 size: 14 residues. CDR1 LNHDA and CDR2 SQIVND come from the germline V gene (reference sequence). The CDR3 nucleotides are TGTGCCAGTAGTATAGGGGACGGAGCCTACGAGCAGTACTTC. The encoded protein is CASSIGDGAYEQYF.

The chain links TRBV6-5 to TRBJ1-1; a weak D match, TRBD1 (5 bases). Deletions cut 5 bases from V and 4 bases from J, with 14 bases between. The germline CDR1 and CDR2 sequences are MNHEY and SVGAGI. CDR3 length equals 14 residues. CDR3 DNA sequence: TGTGCCAGCAGTAACGCGGGGGAGGCCACTGAAGCTTTCTTT. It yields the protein CASSNAGEATEAFF.

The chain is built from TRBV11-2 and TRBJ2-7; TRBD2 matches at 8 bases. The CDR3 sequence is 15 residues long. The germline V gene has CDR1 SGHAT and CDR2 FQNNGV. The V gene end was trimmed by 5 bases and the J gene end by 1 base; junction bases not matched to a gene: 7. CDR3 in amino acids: CASSLPSGLSYEQYF. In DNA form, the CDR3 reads TGTGCCAGCAGCCTTCCTAGCGGGTTGTCCTACGAGCAGTACTTC.

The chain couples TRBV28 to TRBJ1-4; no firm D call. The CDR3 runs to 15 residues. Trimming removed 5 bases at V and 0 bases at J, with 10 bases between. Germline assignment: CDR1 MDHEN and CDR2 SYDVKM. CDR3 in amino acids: CASSVRLATNEKLFF. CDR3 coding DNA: TGTGCCAGCAGTGTCCGACTTGCAACTAATGAAAAACTGTTTTTT.

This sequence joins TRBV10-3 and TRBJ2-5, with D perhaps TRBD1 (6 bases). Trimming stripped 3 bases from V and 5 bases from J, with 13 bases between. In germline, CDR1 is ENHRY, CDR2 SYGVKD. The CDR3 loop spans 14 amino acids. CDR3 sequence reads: CAISDSGGRETQYF. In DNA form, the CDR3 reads TGTGCCATCAGTGACTCTGGGGGCCGGGAGACCCAGTACTTC.

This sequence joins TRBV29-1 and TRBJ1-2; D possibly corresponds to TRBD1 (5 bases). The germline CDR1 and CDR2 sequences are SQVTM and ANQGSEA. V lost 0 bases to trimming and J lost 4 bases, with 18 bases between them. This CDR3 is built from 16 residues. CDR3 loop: CSVEEGQGETPYGYTF. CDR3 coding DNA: TGCAGCGTTGAAGAGGGGCAGGGAGAAACCCCCTATGGCTACACCTTC.

CDR3 region: CASSKGSGNTGELFF. DNA of the CDR3: TGTGCCAGCAGTAAAGGCTCCGGGAACACCGGGGAGCTGTTTTTT. The J gene is TRBJ2-2, the V gene TRBV4-2; D gene unclear. Trimming left V 6 bases short and J 1 base short, with 12 bases between. Germline V gene sequence: CDR1 LGHNA, CDR2 YNFKEQ. This CDR3 is 15 amino acids long.

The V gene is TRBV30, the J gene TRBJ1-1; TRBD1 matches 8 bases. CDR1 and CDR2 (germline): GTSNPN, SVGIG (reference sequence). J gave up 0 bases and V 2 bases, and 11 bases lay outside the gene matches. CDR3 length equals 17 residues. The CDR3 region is CAWSTTGTGYLNTEAFF. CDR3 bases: TGTGCCTGGAGTACAACCGGGACAGGCTACCTGAACACTGAAGCTTTCTTT.

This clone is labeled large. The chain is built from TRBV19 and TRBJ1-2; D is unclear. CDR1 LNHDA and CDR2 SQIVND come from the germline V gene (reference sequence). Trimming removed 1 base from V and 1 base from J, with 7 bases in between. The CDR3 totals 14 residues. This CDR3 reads CASSIVGNNYGYTF. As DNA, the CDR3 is TGTGCCAGTAGTATAGTGGGGAATAACTATGGCTACACCTTC.

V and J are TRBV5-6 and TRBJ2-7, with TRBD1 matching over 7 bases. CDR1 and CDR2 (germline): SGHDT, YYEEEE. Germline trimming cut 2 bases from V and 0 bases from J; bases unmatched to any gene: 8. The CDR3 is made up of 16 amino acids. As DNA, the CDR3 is TGTGCCAGCAGCTTAGAACGGGGACAGAGCTCCTACGAGCAGTACTTC. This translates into CASSLERGQSSYEQYF.

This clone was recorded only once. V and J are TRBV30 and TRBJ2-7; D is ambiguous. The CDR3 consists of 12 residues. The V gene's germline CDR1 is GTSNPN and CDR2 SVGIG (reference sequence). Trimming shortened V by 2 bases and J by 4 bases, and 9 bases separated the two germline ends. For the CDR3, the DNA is TGTGCCTGGAGTTTGCTTGGGTACGAGCAGTACTTC. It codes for CAWSLLGYEQYF.

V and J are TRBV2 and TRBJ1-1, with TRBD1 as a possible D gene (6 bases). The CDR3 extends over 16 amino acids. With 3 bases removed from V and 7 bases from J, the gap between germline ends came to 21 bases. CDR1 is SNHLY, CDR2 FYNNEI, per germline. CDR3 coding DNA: TGTGCCAGCAGTGAGCACCCAGCCTGGGGGGCAAGTGAAGCTTTCTTT. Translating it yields CASSEHPAWGASEAFF.

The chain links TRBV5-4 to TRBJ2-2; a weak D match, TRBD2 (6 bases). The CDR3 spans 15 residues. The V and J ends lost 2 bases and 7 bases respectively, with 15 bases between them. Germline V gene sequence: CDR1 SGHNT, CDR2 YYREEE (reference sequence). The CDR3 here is CASSFSWEVSGELFF. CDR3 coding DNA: TGTGCCAGCAGCTTTTCGTGGGAGGTGAGCGGGGAGCTGTTTTTT.